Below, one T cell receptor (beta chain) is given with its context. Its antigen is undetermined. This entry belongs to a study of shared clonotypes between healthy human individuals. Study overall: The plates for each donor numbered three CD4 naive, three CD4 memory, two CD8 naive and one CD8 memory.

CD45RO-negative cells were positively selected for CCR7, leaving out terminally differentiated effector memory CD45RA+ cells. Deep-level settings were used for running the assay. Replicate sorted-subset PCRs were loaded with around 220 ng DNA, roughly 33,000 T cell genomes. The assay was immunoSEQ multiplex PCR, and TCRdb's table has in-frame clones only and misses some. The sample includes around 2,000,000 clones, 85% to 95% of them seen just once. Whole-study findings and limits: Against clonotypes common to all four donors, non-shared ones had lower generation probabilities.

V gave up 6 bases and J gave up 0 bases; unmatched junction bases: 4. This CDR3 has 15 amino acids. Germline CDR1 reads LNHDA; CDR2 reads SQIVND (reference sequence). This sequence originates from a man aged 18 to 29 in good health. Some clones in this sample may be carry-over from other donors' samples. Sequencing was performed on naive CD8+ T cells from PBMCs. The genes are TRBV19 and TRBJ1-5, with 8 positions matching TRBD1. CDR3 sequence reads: CASSVTGASNQPQHF. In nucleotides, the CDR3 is TGTGCCAGTAGCGTGACAGGGGCTAGCAATCAGCCCCAGCATTTT.